This T cell receptor beta chain was profiled in a study of blood T cell repertoires in COVID-19. About the research overall: Spain, Italy and the United States supplied samples that represented acute and convalescent COVID-19. The analysed material was cDNA or gDNA that came from T cells, B-cell-depleted T cells, or PBMCs.

This CDR3 spans 14 amino acids. Deletions cut 2 bases from V and 6 bases from J, with 12 bases between. Per the germline V gene, CDR1 is MNHEY and CDR2 is SMNVEV (reference sequence). Per the original data handling: Reference gene primer amplification gave nucleated cell count estimates. The assay was immunoSEQ multiplex PCR, and TCRdb's table has in-frame clones only and misses some. For V, J and clone size, that table is used; D and trimming come from the DNA. The data show approximately 150,000 clones, about four fifths seen once. The sequence was collected from a human donor in a cohort sampled during active COVID-19. The sequencing input was peripheral blood. The rearrangement links TRBV27 to TRBJ2-3; D may be TRBD2 (5 bases). CDR3 loop: CASSLRADGDTQYF. Written as DNA, the CDR3 is TGTGCCAGCAGTTTAAGAGCGGACGGGGATACGCAGTATTTT.